Each of the 24 T cell receptor beta chains below was sequenced from the same sample in a study of blood T cell repertoires in COVID-19. Sequencing used immunoSEQ multiplex PCR; TCRdb keeps in-frame clones, though not all of them. In the table there are about 170,000 clones, 70% to 85% of which are singletons. Sequencing was done on a sample of peripheral blood. These receptors all come from a man between 60 and 70 years old who had recovered from COVID-19.

The chain links TRBV3-1 (or the pseudogene TRBV3-2) to TRBJ2-3, with a possible D match to TRBD1 (6 bases). Trimming left V 5 bases short and J 4 bases short, with 16 bases between. Germline V gene lookup returns CDR1 LGHDT and CDR2 YNNKEL (reference sequence). The CDR3 extends over 15 amino acids. CDR3 in DNA: TGTGCCAGCAGCACAAGGTTCAGGGGCGCAGATACGCAGTATTTT. It yields the protein CASSTRFRGADTQYF.

The CDR3 protein is CATSLAGDNEQFF. For the CDR3, the DNA is TGTGCCACGTCACTAGCGGGGGACAATGAGCAGTTCTTC. This sequence joins TRBV24-1 and TRBJ2-1, with TRBD2 identical over 11 bases. CDR3 length: 13 amino acids. The V and J ends lost 10 bases and 5 bases, in that order; junction bases with no gene match: 3. The germline CDR1 and CDR2 sequences are KGHDR and SFDVKD.

CDR3 nucleotides: TGTGCCAGCAGTAGGGGACAGAAACTGTTTTTT. Its protein is CASSRGQKLFF. V gene TRBV6-5 combines with J gene TRBJ1-4, with TRBD1 matching 7 bases. The V and J ends lost 5 bases and 11 bases, in that order; junction bases with no gene match: 2. CDR1 is MNHEY and CDR2 is SVGAGI in the germline V gene. The CDR3 runs to 11 residues.

The V call is TRBV7-9, the J call TRBJ1-1; D ambiguous. Per germline, CDR1 SEHNR and CDR2 FQNEAQ (reference sequence). V was shortened by 5 bases and J by 5 bases, with 9 bases between the two germline ends. CDR3 size: 12 residues. This CDR3 is CASSRWETEAFF. For the CDR3, the DNA is TGTGCCAGCAGCCGATGGGAGACTGAAGCTTTCTTT.

V is TRBV6-5 and J is TRBJ2-3; perhaps TRBD2 as D (7 bases). V lost 6 bases, J lost 2 bases, and 15 bases lay in between. CDR3 length: 15 amino acids. Germline CDR1 is MNHEY and CDR2 is SVGAGI. The CDR3 DNA sequence: TGTGCCAGCAGGCACTCTGGGGGGGCCACAGATACGCAGTATTTT. Encoded protein: CASRHSGGATDTQYF.

J is TRBJ2-2 and V is TRBV7-6, with 9 bases identical to TRBD2. Germline V lookup: CDR1 SGHVS, CDR2 FNYEAQ. The junction had 7 bases not matched to a gene; V was cut back by 5 bases and J by 6 bases. The CDR3 is made up of 15 amino acids. CDR3 loop: CASSLRGGRAGELFF. DNA for the CDR3: TGTGCCAGCAGCCTGCGGGGGGGCCGGGCCGGGGAGCTGTTTTTT.

This clone was seen a few times. The V gene is TRBV2, the J gene TRBJ2-2; 11 positions agree with TRBD2. V lost 4 bases and J lost 5; bases outside the gene matches: 3. The CDR3 is 15 residues long. Germline CDR1 is SNHLY and CDR2 is FYNNEI. CDR3 in amino acids: CASSGPSGGTGELFF. The CDR3 DNA reads as TGTGCCAGCAGTGGACCTAGCGGGGGGACCGGGGAGCTGTTTTTT.

This sequence joins TRBV7-2 and TRBJ2-7; TRBD2 agrees at 8 bases. V was clipped by 2 bases and J by 4 bases; unmatched bases: 7. The CDR3 extends over 15 amino acids. From germline, CDR1 is SGHTA and CDR2 FQGNSA. DNA for the CDR3: TGTGCCAGCAGCTTACTTCGGGGGGGTTTTTACGAGCAGTACTTC. This sequence encodes CASSLLRGGFYEQYF.

The V and J genes are TRBV9 and TRBJ2-5, with D maybe TRBD1 (6 bases). V lost 0 bases, J lost 8 bases, and 23 bases lay in between. Germline CDR1 reads SGDLS; CDR2 reads YYNGEE. The length of the CDR3 is 17 residues. The CDR3 region has the DNA TGTGCCAGCAGCGTAGGTGGAAGGGGGAGTCCCCCAGGAACCCAGTACTTC. Translating it yields CASSVGGRGSPPGTQYF.

The chain carries TRBV7-2 and TRBJ1-5, with D maybe TRBD1 (6 bases). The germline CDR1 and CDR2 sequences are SGHTA and FQGNSA. This CDR3 contains 17 residues. V lost 0 bases, J lost 2 bases, and 14 bases lay in between. The CDR3 loop reads CASSLALGGAGNQPQHF. Here the CDR3 DNA reads TGTGCCAGCAGCTTAGCGCTTGGGGGGGCTGGCAATCAGCCCCAGCATTTT.

V and J are TRBV19 and TRBJ1-2; TRBD1 matches 7 bases. Germline values: CDR1 LNHDA, CDR2 SQIVND (reference sequence). Losses at the gene ends were 5 bases for V and 6 bases for J; bases not matched to a gene: 12. This CDR3 contains 15 residues. The CDR3 loop reads CASSPRGATLDGYTF. The CDR3 coding sequence is TGTGCCAGTAGTCCCAGGGGGGCCACCTTGGATGGCTACACCTTC.

The rearrangement joins TRBV30 to TRBJ2-1, with D possibly matching TRBD2 (5 bases). The V gene's germline CDR1 is GTSNPN and CDR2 SVGIG (reference sequence). With 4 bases removed from V and 2 bases from J, the gap between germline ends came to 12 bases. CDR3 size: 14 residues. The DNA of the CDR3 is TGTGCCTGGAACCCGGGGATAACCTACAATGAGCAGTTCTTC. This encodes CAWNPGITYNEQFF.

V and J are TRBV6-5 and TRBJ2-7; D is uncertain. This CDR3 has 11 amino acids. V was cut by 8 bases and J by 5 bases, with 10 bases left in between. Germline CDR1 reads MNHEY; CDR2 reads SVGAGI. This chain's CDR3 is CASRYEDEQYF. Written as DNA, the CDR3 is TGTGCCAGCCGATATGAGGACGAGCAGTACTTC.

This clone was detected only a few times. A read error may account for a junction end that differs from germline. The V call is TRBV29-1, the J call TRBJ1-2; 10 nucleotides align to TRBD1. This CDR3 contains 14 residues. The germline V gene encodes CDR1 SQVTM and CDR2 ANQGSEA. Here the CDR3 DNA reads TGCAGCGTAGAAGGGACAGGGGAAAACTATGGCTACACCTTC. Protein: CSVEGTGENYGYTF. Using reference TRBV29-1 and TRBJ1-2 for the parts outside the CDR3, the full variable domain is SAVISQKPSRDICQRGTSLTIQCQVDSQVTMMFWYRQQPGQSLTLIATANQGSEATYESGFVIDKFPISRPNLTFSTLTVSNMSPEDSSIYLCSVEGTGENYGYTFGSGTRLTVV.

The CDR3 protein is CASSPAGGSPDTQYF. CDR3 DNA: TGTGCCAGCAGCCCCGCGGGGGGGAGCCCAGATACGCAGTATTTT. J is TRBJ2-3 and V is TRBV9, with 9 bases that match TRBD2. The germline CDR1 and CDR2 sequences are SGDLS and YYNGEE. The junction had 7 bases not matched to a gene; V was cut back by 4 bases and J by 4 bases. The CDR3 consists of 15 residues.

This clone has a count of ten or more. CDR3 bases: TGTGCCAGCAGTTACTCGTTGACAGGGGGTGATGGCTACACCTTC. It encodes CASSYSLTGGDGYTF. The chain recombines TRBV6-6 with TRBJ1-2; 9 nucleotides align to TRBD1. Germline CDR1 reads MNHNY; CDR2 reads SVGAGI (reference sequence). J gave up 6 bases and V 0 bases, and 5 bases lay outside the gene matches. CDR3 length: 15 amino acids.

V is TRBV7-8 and J is TRBJ2-1; 9 bases line up with TRBD1. Germline CDR1 SGHVS, CDR2 FQNEAQ. This CDR3 has 16 amino acids. Losses at the gene ends were 5 bases for V and 2 bases for J; bases not matched to a gene: 7. The CDR3: CASSSGTGQAYNEQFF. In DNA, the CDR3 is TGTGCCAGCAGCAGTGGGACAGGGCAGGCCTACAATGAGCAGTTCTTC.

The V call is TRBV10-3, the J call TRBJ1-5; 9 positions match TRBD1. The CDR3 runs 15 residues. The trim removed 6 bases at V and 0 bases at J, leaving 3 bases unmatched. Germline CDR1 ENHRY, CDR2 SYGVKD. CDR3 nucleotides: TGTGCCATCAGAAGGGACAGGGATAGCAATCAGCCCCAGCATTTT. This codes for CAIRRDRDSNQPQHF.

V is TRBV7-9 and J is TRBJ1-1, with 12 bases matching TRBD1. The CDR3 covers 14 residues. From germline, CDR1 is SEHNR and CDR2 FQNEAQ (reference sequence). J lost 11 bases, V lost 6 bases, and 10 bases had no gene match. The CDR3, as DNA: TGTGCCAGCAGTACGGGACAGGGGGCTCAGGGGGCTTTCTTT. This translates into CASSTGQGAQGAFF.

The V and J genes are TRBV3-1 (or the pseudogene TRBV3-2) and TRBJ1-1, with D possibly being TRBD1 (5 bases). This CDR3 comprises 15 residues. Germline lookup yields CDR1 LGHDT and CDR2 YNNKEL (reference sequence). V lost 1 base and J 3 bases, leaving 12 bases between the germline ends. CDR3 DNA sequence: TGTGCCAGCAGCCAAGGTGGGGCAGGCTACACTGAAGCTTTCTTT. As protein: CASSQGGAGYTEAFF.

This sequence joins TRBV2 and TRBJ2-3; 8 bases fit TRBD1. The CDR3 runs to 14 residues. After removal of 6 bases from V and 0 bases from J, the junction contained 2 bases not matched to a gene. CDR1 and CDR2 (germline): SNHLY, FYNNEI. CDR3 protein: CASRYRGSTDTQYF. CDR3 coding DNA: TGTGCCAGCAGGTACAGGGGGAGCACAGATACGCAGTATTTT.

This clone has just a few counts. The chain is built from TRBV7-3 and TRBJ1-1; no reliable D call. CDR3 length: 14 amino acids. Germline CDR1 and CDR2: SGHTA and FQGTGA. Trimming removed 0 bases from V and 5 bases from J, with 10 bases in between. The CDR3 loop is CASSLTPGDTEAFF. CDR3 DNA sequence: TGTGCCAGCAGCTTAACGCCAGGTGATACTGAAGCTTTCTTT.

This chain uses TRBV6-2 or TRBV6-3 with TRBJ2-1; 10 nucleotides match TRBD2. The germline V gene encodes CDR1 MNHEY and CDR2 SVGEGT. This CDR3 has 11 residues. Unmatched junction bases numbered 2, after V lost 6 bases and J lost 12 bases. The CDR3 DNA follows: TGTGCCAGCAGCCTAGCGGGGGCGCAGTTCTTC. This gives the protein CASSLAGAQFF.

The V call is TRBV2, the J call TRBJ1-1; D is undetermined. V lost 4 bases to trimming and J lost 1 base, with 7 bases between them. Germline values: CDR1 SNHLY, CDR2 FYNNEI. The CDR3 sequence is 13 residues long. The CDR3 loop is CASSVAQNTEAFF. DNA of the CDR3: TGTGCCAGCAGTGTTGCACAGAACACTGAAGCTTTCTTT.